This T cell receptor beta chain was retrieved from a study of vaccination effects on CD4 cells after COVID-19 (dated by TCRdb to between 2021 and 2022). For the wider study: Each participant received two doses of an mRNA SARS-CoV-2 vaccine, either BNT162b2 or mRNA-1273. SARS-CoV-2 spike-specific CD4+ TCR repertoires from before and after mRNA vaccination were compared in COVID-19 convalescent patients and in infection-naive vaccine recipients. The full study included roughly 11 COVID-19 convalescent patients and a few SARS-CoV-2-naive healthy vaccine recipients. In the study, cultures from other donors were sequenced using the Oncomine TCR Beta short-read assay on an Illumina iSeq 100. The research as a whole found: Limitations of the study were the small number of convalescent patients and the absence of early post-infection timepoints. Among healthy vaccine recipients, nearly all vaccine-induced clones were SARS-CoV-2 mono-reactive, and just 1 of 255 was cross-reactive with common cold coronaviruses. At late post-vaccination timepoints, both infection-induced and vaccine-induced clones showed marked clonal contraction, consistent with waning T cell responses.

On this clone itself: The specificity of this receptor is unknown. Base qualities are not provided; no much larger clone lies one nucleotide away.

Library method: the immunoSEQ multiplex PCR assay. DNA from the cultured, isolated CD4+ T cells was subjected to TCR beta CDR3 sequencing. On the authors' methods: Non-productive TCR sequences were removed and reads were trimmed to the CDR3 region, keeping CDR3s of at least 7 amino acids. Antigen-specific clonotypes were identified using the MANAFEST web app by comparison of expansion in peptide wells against reference cultures. For clones to be considered positive, expansion at FDR<0.05 versus reference and all other wells, an odds ratio above 5, and a frequency above 0.1% in two replicate wells were required. A clonotype was called cross-reactive if it was significantly expanded both in SARS-CoV-2 spike wells and in at least one common cold coronavirus spike condition. CDR3 similarity was assessed by Levenshtein distance using the stringdist R package, and unrooted trees were constructed with ape in R 3.6.1. TCRdb took over this immuneACCESS table, retaining in-frame rearrangements with V and J assigned. Such tables are incomplete; in checked studies, under half of the missing clones stem from an unresolved V gene, and the remainder is unexplained. V and J calls and clone size are copied from that table; D and trimming were computed from the DNA. The sample includes some 60,000 clones, with roughly three quarters observed a single time. The top ten hold around 3% of the sample.

In the ViraFEST assay, PBMC were stimulated with viral peptide pools, and TCR sequencing was then used to find antigen-specific CD4+ T cell clonotypes based on their expansion. After more than nine days of culture, CD4+ T cells were isolated with the EasySep CD4+ T cell isolation kit. Negative nucleocapsid antibody results before and after vaccination confirmed that the healthy vaccine recipients had no prior SARS-CoV-2 infection. A few million PBMC per well were cultured with approximately 10 ug/ml peptides in IMDM containing approximately 4.6% human AB serum, about 9.7 IU/ml IL-2 and gentamicin. On days 3 and 7, half of the culture medium was replaced with fresh IL-2-containing medium. Unless noted otherwise, every peptide stimulation condition was cultured in triplicate wells. Using Ficoll-Paque Plus gradient centrifugation, PBMC were separated from whole blood and then either used fresh or cryopreserved at -140C. Overlapping peptide pools spanned the spike proteins of SARS-CoV-2 and the common cold coronaviruses HCoV-NL63, HCoV-OC43 and HCoV-229E. The QIAamp micro DNA kit was used to extract genomic DNA from the cultured CD4+ T cells.

The receptor was derived from a human donor who received a COVID-19 vaccine. The starting material was CD4+ T cells from PBMCs cultured with HCoV-NL63 spike peptides, obtained before COVID-19 vaccination. Read against the paper, the sample's cell subset or site label means: HCoV-NL63 spike overlapping peptide pool stimulation.

For the CDR3, the sequence is CASSVGGAGDGETQYF. The bases read TGCGCCAGCAGTGTGGGTGGTGCAGGTGATGGGGAGACCCAGTACTTC. The V gene is TRBV5-1 and the J gene is TRBJ2-5, with the D gene not confidently named. The CDR3 has 16 amino acids, counting the end cysteine and phenylalanine. This entry keeps only the CDR3 DNA: 48 bases, framed from base 1. The germline V gene specifies SGHRS as CDR1 and YFSETQ as CDR2. A distance of 22 bases separates the germline ends of V and J, which lose 5 bases and 5 bases respectively.